Given below is one T cell receptor (beta chain) in context. In the original processing: By means of reference gene primer amplification, nucleated cell counts were estimated. This table comes from immunoSEQ multiplex PCR, and its TCRdb copy is limited to in-frame clones, with some not included. V and J calls and clone size come straight from that table; D and trimming were deduced from the DNA. The data show around 30,000 clones, with about 88% seen just once and 14% held by the top ten. This sample is part of a study of blood T cell repertoires in COVID-19. In the study overall: PBMCs, B-cell-depleted T cells, or T cells provided the cDNA or gDNA that made up the material.

There are 16 residues in the CDR3. The V gene's germline CDR1 is MNHEY and CDR2 SMNVEV (reference sequence). V lost 4 bases to trimming and J lost 6 bases; unmatched junction nucleotides: 8. The rearrangement joins TRBV27 to TRBJ2-3; 12 bases are a match to TRBD2. Input material: peripheral blood. This TCR was recovered from a human donor with active COVID-19. The donor label of this sample is uncertain. CDR3 DNA: TGTGCCAGCAGTTACAGTCTAGCGGGGGGGATGGATACGCAGTATTTT. Its translation: CASSYSLAGGMDTQYF.